The TCR beta chain under discussion was sequenced for a study of T-cell reconstitution after alpha-beta-depleted transplantation in children. This clonotype was observed many times. As it was prepared, the TCRbeta library received unique molecular identifiers. A single record per CDR3 protein comes from TCRdb applying MiXCR to the PCR reads. The repertoire holds around 240,000 distinct CDR3 sequences, over 9.5% seen once, with around 5% in the top ten. V gave up 4 bases and J gave up 1 base, with 8 bases separating them. This CDR3 has 14 residues. Germline CDR1 reads MDHEN; CDR2 reads SYDVKM. Sequenced material: PBMCs from the stem cell graft donor, taken from the stem cell graft. This TCR was sampled from a human donor who donated a stem cell graft to a child with SCID. The rearrangement links TRBV28 to TRBJ1-5, with D uncertain. CDR3 coding DNA: TGTGCCAGCAGTTCCTTGGTCAGCAATCAGCCCCAGCATTTT. Amino acid sequence: CASSSLVSNQPQHF.